Listed here are 8 T cell receptor beta chains from one sample, sequenced in a study of blood T cell repertoires in COVID-19. The repertoire was sequenced with immunoSEQ multiplex PCR; TCRdb's copy has only in-frame clones and lacks some. Of some 300,000 clones listed, over 75% are singletons. The sequenced sample consisted of PBMCs or T cells enriched from blood (not recorded which). The origin of the receptors is a woman aged 40 to 55 who had recovered from COVID-19.

The CDR3 DNA reads as TGTGCAAGTCGCCATACTGGGGGCCCCAATCAGCCCCAGCATTTT. This translates into CASRHTGGPNQPQHF. The rearrangement links TRBV12-2 to TRBJ1-5; the DNA was not compared with TRBD1, the D call given in the table. TRBV12-2 is a listed pseudogene. The CDR3 runs to 15 residues.

J is TRBJ1-2 and V is TRBV18; 10 nucleotides match TRBD1. The trim removed 1 base at V and 0 bases at J, leaving 5 bases unmatched. CDR1 KGHSH and CDR2 LQKENI come from the germline V gene. CDR3 length equals 17 residues. For the CDR3, the DNA is TGTGCCAGCTCACCACAGGGACAGGGGAACACTAACTATGGCTACACCTTC. It codes for CASSPQGQGNTNYGYTF.

This clone was observed a single time. This chain uses TRBV7-3 with TRBJ2-1; 8 bases are a match to TRBD1. The CDR3 has 13 residues. The V gene end was trimmed by 2 bases and the J gene end by 7 bases; junction bases not matched to a gene: 1. Germline values: CDR1 SGHTA, CDR2 FQGTGA. CDR3 sequence (DNA): TGTGCCAGCAGCTTACAGGGGGCGAATGAGCAGTTCTTC. Amino acid sequence: CASSLQGANEQFF.

The V gene is TRBV6-5, the J gene TRBJ1-5; 8 nucleotides agree with TRBD1. Germline CDR1 reads MNHEY; CDR2 reads SVGAGI. This CDR3 spans 15 amino acids. With 6 bases clipped from V and 5 bases from J, the junction kept 9 bases outside the gene matches. The DNA of the CDR3 is TGTGCCAGCAGCCGCGGCCCAGGGGGCGATCAGCCCCAGCATTTT. It specifies CASSRGPGGDQPQHF.

This clone was detected once. The chain couples TRBV27 to TRBJ2-3; 7 bases line up with TRBD2. J lost 4 bases, V lost 6 bases, and 10 bases had no gene match. Germline V lookup: CDR1 MNHEY, CDR2 SMNVEV (reference sequence). This CDR3 comprises 15 residues. The chain's CDR3 is CASSRMTSSADTQYF. CDR3 nucleotide sequence: TGTGCCAGCAGCCGAATGACTAGCAGCGCAGATACGCAGTATTTT.

V and J are TRBV11-2 and TRBJ2-7, with a possible D match to TRBD2 (6 bases). V was shortened by 6 bases and J by 3 bases, with 21 bases between the two germline ends. Per the germline V gene, CDR1 is SGHAT and CDR2 is FQNNGV. CDR3 size: 16 residues. The CDR3 sequence is CASSLGRDATFYEQYF. The CDR3 DNA is TGTGCCAGCAGTCTCGGGCGGGACGCTACGTTCTACGAGCAGTACTTC.

The chain uses TRBV28 and TRBJ1-2; 8 nucleotides match TRBD1. The ends lost 6 bases at V and 5 bases at J; junction bases unmatched: 8. This CDR3 region has 14 residues. CDR1 is MDHEN and CDR2 is SYDVKM in the germline V gene. The CDR3 spells CASRSRGRLYGYTF. The DNA of the CDR3 is TGTGCCAGCAGGTCCAGGGGGCGCTTGTATGGCTACACCTTC.

This clone was counted ten times or more. The V and J genes are TRBV27 and TRBJ2-1, with a weak D call TRBD2 (6 bases). V lost 3 bases and J 4 bases, leaving 16 bases between the germline ends. From germline, CDR1 is MNHEY and CDR2 SMNVEV (reference sequence). CDR3 length: 16 residues. The CDR3 sequence is CASSFGGFGRYNEQFF. The CDR3 DNA is TGTGCCAGCAGTTTTGGGGGGTTCGGGCGTTACAATGAGCAGTTCTTC.